The clone carrying this T cell receptor beta chain occurred once. Its antigen is as yet unknown. The entry originates in a study of blood T cells in healthy people across ages. On the study more broadly: Researchers report that template switching captured about one barcoded beta molecule per two T cells.

PCR was performed a second time for about 6 to 11 cycles using a sample-barcoded 5' primer and a J-beta primer mix. TCRdb ran MiXCR on the 5' RACE reads and lists one entry per CDR3 protein. The sample has hundreds of thousands of distinct CDR3 sequences; about 53% are singletons. Isolating PBMCs gave at least 6 million of these cells per sample. The CDR3 is 12 residues long. From germline, CDR1 is LGHDT and CDR2 YNNKEL (reference sequence). V dropped 5 bases and J dropped 5 bases, with 10 bases sitting between them. Overall study findings and caveats: Total diversity from one million sequenced T cells was likely underestimated. Greater diversity and more naive CD4+ cells were seen in long-lived donors than in aged donors.

V usage is TRBV3-1 and J usage is TRBJ2-7; TRBD2 might be the D (6 bases). The receptor was derived from a man older than 75 in good health. The sample consisted of blood. In DNA, the CDR3 is TGTGCCAGCAGCAGTACTAGCAACGAGCAGTACTTC. Protein: CASSSTSNEQYF.